The source of this T cell receptor (beta chain) is a study of CD8 T cells in Susac syndrome. The study, taken as a whole, reports: The study conceded that relatively few individuals underwent its TCR sequencing and HLA analysis.

Note on this clonotype: Its antigen remains unknown.

It was with random hexamers that roughly 0.45 to 1 ug RNA was reverse transcribed. TCRdb redid the calling of the immunoSEQ multiplex PCR reads with MiXCR, one entry per CDR3 protein. The table records roughly 400,000 distinct CDR3 sequences, more than 80% of them present only once. CD8+ and CD4+ T cells circulating in blood were sequenced for TCR beta. TEMRA cells were FACS-enriched, unlike CD8+ and CD4+ T cells, which were negatively isolated. The CDR3 loop spans 17 amino acids. Germline trimming cut 3 bases from V and 7 bases from J; bases unmatched to any gene: 11. In germline, CDR1 is MNHEY, CDR2 SMNVEV (reference sequence).

V gene TRBV27 combines with J gene TRBJ1-5, with TRBD1 matching over 11 bases. The sequencing input was CD8+ T cells from PBMCs. The TCR comes from a human donor with multiple sclerosis. This chain's CDR3 is CASSLSGQGATGQPQHF. The CDR3 bases are TGTGCCAGCAGTTTGAGTGGACAGGGGGCGACAGGGCAGCCCCAGCATTTT.